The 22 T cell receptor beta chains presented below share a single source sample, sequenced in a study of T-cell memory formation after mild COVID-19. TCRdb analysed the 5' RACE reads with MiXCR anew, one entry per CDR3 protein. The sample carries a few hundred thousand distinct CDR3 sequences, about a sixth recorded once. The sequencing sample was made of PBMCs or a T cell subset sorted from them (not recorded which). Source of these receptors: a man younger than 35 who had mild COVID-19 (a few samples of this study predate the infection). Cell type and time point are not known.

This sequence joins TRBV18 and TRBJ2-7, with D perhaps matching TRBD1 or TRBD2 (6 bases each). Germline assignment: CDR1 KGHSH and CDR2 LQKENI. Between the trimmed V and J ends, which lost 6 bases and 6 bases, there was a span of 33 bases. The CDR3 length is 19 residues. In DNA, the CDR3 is TGTGCCAGCTCCGGCACCATAGGGGGGCATGGCAGGGTTCTCCCCGAGCAGTACTTC. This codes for CASSGTIGGHGRVLPEQYF.

CDR3 region: CASSQVRETQYF. CDR3 sequence (DNA): TGTGCCAGCAGCCAAGTCAGGGAGACCCAGTACTTC. V usage is TRBV3-1 and J usage is TRBJ2-5, with D unresolved. V lost 1 base and J 5 bases, leaving 5 bases between the germline ends. The CDR3 loop spans 12 amino acids. CDR1 is LGHDT and CDR2 is YNNKEL in the germline V gene (reference sequence).

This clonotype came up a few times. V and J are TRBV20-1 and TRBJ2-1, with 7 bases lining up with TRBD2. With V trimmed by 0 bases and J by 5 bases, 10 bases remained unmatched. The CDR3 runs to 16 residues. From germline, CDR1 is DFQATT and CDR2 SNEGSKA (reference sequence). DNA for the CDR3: TGCAGTGCTAGAGATCCCGGGCGGGGGAGGGACAATGAGCAGTTCTTC. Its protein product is CSARDPGRGRDNEQFF.

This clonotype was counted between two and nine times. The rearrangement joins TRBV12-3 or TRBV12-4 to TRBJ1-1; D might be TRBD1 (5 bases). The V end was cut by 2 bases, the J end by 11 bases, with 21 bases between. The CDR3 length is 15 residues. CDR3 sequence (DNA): TGTGCCAGCAGTTTATCGGCGTGGGGTCGGGGGAAGGCTTTCTTT. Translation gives CASSLSAWGRGKAFF.

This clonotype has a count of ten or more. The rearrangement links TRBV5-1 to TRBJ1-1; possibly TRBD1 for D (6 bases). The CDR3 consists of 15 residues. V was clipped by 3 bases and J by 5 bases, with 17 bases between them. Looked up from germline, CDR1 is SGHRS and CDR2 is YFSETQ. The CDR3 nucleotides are TGCGCCAGCAGCTCCAACGGGGGCCTGCGGACTGAAGCTTTCTTT. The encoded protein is CASSSNGGLRTEAFF.

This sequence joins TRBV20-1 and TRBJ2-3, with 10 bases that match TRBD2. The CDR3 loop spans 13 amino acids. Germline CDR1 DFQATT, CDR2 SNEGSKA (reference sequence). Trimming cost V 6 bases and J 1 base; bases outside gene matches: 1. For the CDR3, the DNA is TGCAGTGCCGGGACTAGCGGCACAGATACGCAGTATTTT. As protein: CSAGTSGTDTQYF.

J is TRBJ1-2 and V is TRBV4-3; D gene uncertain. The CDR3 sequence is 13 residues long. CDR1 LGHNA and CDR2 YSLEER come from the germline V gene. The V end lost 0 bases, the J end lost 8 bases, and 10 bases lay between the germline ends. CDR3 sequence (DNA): TGCGCCAGCAGCCAAGATTTAATGAGGGGCTACACCTTC. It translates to CASSQDLMRGYTF.

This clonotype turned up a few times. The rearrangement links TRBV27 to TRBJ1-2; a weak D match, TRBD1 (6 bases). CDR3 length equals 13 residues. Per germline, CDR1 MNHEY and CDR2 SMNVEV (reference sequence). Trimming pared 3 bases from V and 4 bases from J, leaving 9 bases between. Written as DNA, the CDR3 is TGTGCCAGCAGTTTTGGGGGGGCCTATGGCTACACCTTC. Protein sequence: CASSFGGAYGYTF.

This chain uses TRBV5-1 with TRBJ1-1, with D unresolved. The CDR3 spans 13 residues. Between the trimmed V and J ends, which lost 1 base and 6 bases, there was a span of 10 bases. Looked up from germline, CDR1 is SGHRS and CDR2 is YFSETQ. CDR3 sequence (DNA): TGCGCCAGCAGCTTGAGGTGGGAGGCTGAAGCTTTCTTT. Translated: CASSLRWEAEAFF.

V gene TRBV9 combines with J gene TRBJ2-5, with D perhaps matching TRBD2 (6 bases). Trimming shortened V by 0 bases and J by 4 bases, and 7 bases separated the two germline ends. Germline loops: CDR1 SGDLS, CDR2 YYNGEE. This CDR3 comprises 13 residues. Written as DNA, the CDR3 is TGTGCCAGCAGCGTAGTTAGCGGAGAGACCCAGTACTTC. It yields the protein CASSVVSGETQYF.

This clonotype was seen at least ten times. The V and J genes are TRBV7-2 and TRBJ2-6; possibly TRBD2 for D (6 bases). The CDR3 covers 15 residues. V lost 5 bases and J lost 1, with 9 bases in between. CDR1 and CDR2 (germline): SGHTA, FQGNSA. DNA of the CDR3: TGTGCCAGCAGCCCGCGGGGATCTGGGGCCAACGTCCTGACTTTC. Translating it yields CASSPRGSGANVLTF. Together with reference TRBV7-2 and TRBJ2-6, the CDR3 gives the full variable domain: GAGVSQSPSNKVTEKGKDVELRCDPISGHTALYWYRQSLGQGLEFLIYFQGNSAPDKSGLPSDRFSAERTGGSVSTLTIQRTQQEDSAVYLCASSPRGSGANVLTFGAGSRLTVL.

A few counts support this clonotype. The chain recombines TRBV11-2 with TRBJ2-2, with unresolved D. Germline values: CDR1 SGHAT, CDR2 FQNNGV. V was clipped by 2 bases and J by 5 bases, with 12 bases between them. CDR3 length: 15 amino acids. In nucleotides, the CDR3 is TGTGCCAGCAGCTTAAGGGCTAGTGAGACCGGGGAGCTGTTTTTT. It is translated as CASSLRASETGELFF.

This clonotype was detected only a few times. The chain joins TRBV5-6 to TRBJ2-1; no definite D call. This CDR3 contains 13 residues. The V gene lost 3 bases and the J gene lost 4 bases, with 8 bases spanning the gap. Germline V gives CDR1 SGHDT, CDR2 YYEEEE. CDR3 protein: CASSSDGYNEQFF. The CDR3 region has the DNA TGTGCCAGCAGCTCGGACGGATACAATGAGCAGTTCTTC.

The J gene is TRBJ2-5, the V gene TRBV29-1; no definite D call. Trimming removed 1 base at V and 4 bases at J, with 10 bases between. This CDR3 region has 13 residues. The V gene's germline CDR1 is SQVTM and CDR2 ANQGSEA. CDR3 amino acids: CSVEVLGLETQYF. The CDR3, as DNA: TGCAGCGTTGAAGTTCTAGGGCTAGAGACCCAGTACTTC.

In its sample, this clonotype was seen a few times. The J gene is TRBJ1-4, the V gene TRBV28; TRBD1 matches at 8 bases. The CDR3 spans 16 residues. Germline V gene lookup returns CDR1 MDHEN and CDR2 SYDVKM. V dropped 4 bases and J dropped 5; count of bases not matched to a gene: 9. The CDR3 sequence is CASSSPATGVNEKLFF. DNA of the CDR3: TGTGCCAGCAGTTCCCCGGCGACAGGGGTGAATGAAAAACTGTTTTTT.

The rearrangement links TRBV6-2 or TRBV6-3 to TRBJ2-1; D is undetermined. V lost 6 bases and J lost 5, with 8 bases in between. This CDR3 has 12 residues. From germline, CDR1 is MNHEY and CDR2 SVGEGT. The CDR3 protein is CASRDPDNEQFF. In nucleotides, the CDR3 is TGTGCCAGCAGAGACCCCGACAATGAGCAGTTCTTC.

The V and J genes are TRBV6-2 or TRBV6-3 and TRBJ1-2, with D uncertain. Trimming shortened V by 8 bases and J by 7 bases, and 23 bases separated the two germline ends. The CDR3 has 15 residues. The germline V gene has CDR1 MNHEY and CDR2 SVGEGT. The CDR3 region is CASSPDLIQARGYTF. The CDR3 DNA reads TGTGCCAGCTCCCCTGACCTAATACAAGCTCGTGGCTACACCTTC.

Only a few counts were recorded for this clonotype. Written as DNA, the CDR3 is TGTGCCAGCAGCGTAGTAGGAATGGATGGGGAGACCCAGTACTTC. It codes for CASSVVGMDGETQYF. This chain links TRBV9 with TRBJ2-5; the D is unclear. The germline CDR1 and CDR2 sequences are SGDLS and YYNGEE. CDR3 length: 15 amino acids. V was pared by 0 bases and J by 5 bases, with 14 bases between.

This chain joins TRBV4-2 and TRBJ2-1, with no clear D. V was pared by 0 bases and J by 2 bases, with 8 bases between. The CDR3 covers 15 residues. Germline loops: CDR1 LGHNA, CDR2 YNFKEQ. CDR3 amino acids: CASSQDGRPYNEQFF. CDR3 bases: TGTGCCAGCAGCCAAGATGGCAGGCCCTACAATGAGCAGTTCTTC.

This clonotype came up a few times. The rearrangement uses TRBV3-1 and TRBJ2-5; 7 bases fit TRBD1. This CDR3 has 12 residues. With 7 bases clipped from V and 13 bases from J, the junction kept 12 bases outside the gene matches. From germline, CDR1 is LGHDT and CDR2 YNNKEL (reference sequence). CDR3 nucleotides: TGTGCCAGCACATTCCGAGGGGGCCAACGGTACTTC. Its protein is CASTFRGGQRYF.

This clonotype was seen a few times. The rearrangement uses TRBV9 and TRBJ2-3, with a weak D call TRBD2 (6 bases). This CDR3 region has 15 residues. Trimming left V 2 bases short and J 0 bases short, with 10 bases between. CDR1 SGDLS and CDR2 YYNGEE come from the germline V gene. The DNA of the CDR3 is TGTGCCAGCAGCGTTTCGGGAGCTAGCACAGATACGCAGTATTTT. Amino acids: CASSVSGASTDTQYF. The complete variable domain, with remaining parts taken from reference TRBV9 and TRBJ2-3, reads DSGVTQTPKHLITATGQRVTLRCSPRSGDLSVYWYQQSLDQGLQFLIQYYNGEERAKGNILERFSAQQFPDLHSELNLSSLELGDSALYFCASSVSGASTDTQYFGPGTRLTVL.

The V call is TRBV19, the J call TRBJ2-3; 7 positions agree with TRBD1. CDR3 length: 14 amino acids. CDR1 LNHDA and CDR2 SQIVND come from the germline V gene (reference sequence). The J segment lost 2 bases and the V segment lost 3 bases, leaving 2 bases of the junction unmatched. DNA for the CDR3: TGTGCCAGTAGTATCGGACAGGACACAGATACGCAGTATTTT. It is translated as CASSIGQDTDTQYF.